These 25 T cell receptor beta chains were sequenced from one sample in a study of shared clonotypes between healthy human individuals (dated by TCRdb to 2019 to 2021). The library was obtained by the immunoSEQ multiplex PCR assay. Imported from immuneACCESS, the table was reduced by TCRdb to in-frame sequences with V and J called. These copies leave out some clones; in studies compared against another copy, an unresolved V gene accounts for under half, and the cause of the remainder is not known. This sample lists some 1,600,000 clones; 95% to 99% were detected once. Together, the top ten hold 0.4% to 0.55% of the sample. The sequenced sample consisted of naive CD4+ T cells sorted from blood. Sample cell subset or site, as interpreted from the label and publication: CD45RA+ positively selected. These receptors came from a man aged 25 to 40 in good health.

V gene TRBV4-3 combines with J gene TRBJ2-7; 9 bases line up with TRBD2. Germline V gene lookup returns CDR1 LGHNA and CDR2 YSLEER. This CDR3 contains 15 residues. Losses at the gene ends were 0 bases for V and 4 bases for J; bases not matched to a gene: 4. CDR3 amino acids: CASSQEFSGGYEQYF. The CDR3 DNA reads TGCGCCAGCAGCCAAGAATTTAGCGGGGGATACGAGCAGTACTTC.

J is TRBJ1-2 and V is TRBV28, with D unresolved. Germline V gene data show CDR1 as MDHEN and CDR2 as SYDVKM. CDR3 length equals 11 residues. Trimming cost V 6 bases and J 11 bases, with 13 bases left between them. The CDR3 DNA reads TGTGCCAGCAGCTACAGAGGTCTTTACACCTTC. Its protein is CASSYRGLYTF.

V gene TRBV2 combines with J gene TRBJ2-5; D ambiguous. V lost 5 bases, J lost 5 bases, and 12 bases lay in between. The CDR3 sequence is 13 residues long. CDR1 is SNHLY and CDR2 is FYNNEI in the germline V gene. CDR3 sequence: CASSNLLSETQYF. The CDR3 DNA follows: TGTGCCAGCAGTAATCTCTTGTCGGAGACCCAGTACTTC.

The J gene is TRBJ2-5, the V gene TRBV15, with 8 bases identical to TRBD1. Germline V gene lookup returns CDR1 LNHNV and CDR2 YYDKDF (reference sequence). The ends lost 3 bases at V and 5 bases at J; junction bases unmatched: 8. The CDR3 consists of 15 residues. CDR3 sequence reads: CATSSMDRARETQYF. As DNA, the CDR3 is TGTGCCACCAGCAGTATGGACAGGGCTAGGGAGACCCAGTACTTC.

The J gene is TRBJ1-4, the V gene TRBV5-5; no reliable D call. Deletions cut 1 base from V and 4 bases from J, with 11 bases between. The CDR3 has 15 residues. Germline V gene sequence: CDR1 SGHKS, CDR2 YYEKEE (reference sequence). The CDR3 sequence: CASSLSLTDNEKLFF. The CDR3 DNA reads TGTGCCAGCAGCTTGTCCCTAACCGATAATGAAAAACTGTTTTTT.

This clone has only one observation. The chain links TRBV7-9 to TRBJ1-5, with D unresolved. The CDR3 is made up of 15 amino acids. The ends were cut back, 3 bases at V and 4 bases at J, with 13 bases in the middle. CDR1 is SEHNR and CDR2 is FQNEAQ in the germline V gene (reference sequence). The CDR3 region has the DNA TGTGCCAGCAGCTTGGGTGAGGGCAGGAATCAGCCCCAGCATTTT. Its protein product is CASSLGEGRNQPQHF.

The rearrangement links TRBV6-5 to TRBJ1-2, with D unclear. Trimming removed 2 bases at V and 8 bases at J, with 15 bases between. From germline, CDR1 is MNHEY and CDR2 SVGAGI. CDR3 length equals 14 residues. The DNA of the CDR3 is TGTGCCAGCAGTTACGATCCACTTGGCCGAGGCTACACCTTC. Translation gives CASSYDPLGRGYTF.

V and J are TRBV15 and TRBJ2-7; 10 nucleotides align to TRBD1. This CDR3 is 16 amino acids long. The ends lost 2 bases at V and 4 bases at J; junction bases unmatched: 8. Germline CDR1 is LNHNV and CDR2 is YYDKDF (reference sequence). For the CDR3, the DNA is TGTGCCACCAGCAGAAAACCCGGGACAGGGGTTTACGAGCAGTACTTC. Residues: CATSRKPGTGVYEQYF.

J is TRBJ2-7 and V is TRBV5-1, with 8 bases lining up with TRBD2. The germline CDR1 and CDR2 sequences are SGHRS and YFSETQ. The V segment lost 2 bases and the J segment 5 bases; nucleotides outside the gene matches: 15. The CDR3 length is 17 residues. The CDR3 here is CASSFGLRGGDNDEQYF. CDR3 bases: TGCGCCAGCAGCTTTGGACTCCGGGGGGGAGATAACGACGAGCAGTACTTC.

The V gene is TRBV5-1, the J gene TRBJ2-7; D unclear. The CDR3 is made up of 13 amino acids. Per germline, CDR1 SGHRS and CDR2 YFSETQ. The V end was cut by 0 bases, the J end by 6 bases, with 10 bases between. The CDR3, as DNA: TGCGCCAGCAGCTTGGGTGGGATTCTCGAGCAGTACTTC. Amino acid sequence: CASSLGGILEQYF.

The chain carries TRBV29-1 and TRBJ2-1, with 13 bases fitting TRBD2. V shed 7 bases and J 8 bases; nucleotides not matched to a gene: 5. The CDR3 runs 13 residues. CDR1 and CDR2 (germline): SQVTM, ANQGSEA. The CDR3, as DNA: TGCAGCGCCAGGACTAGCGGGAGATATGAGCAGTTCTTC. It is translated as CSARTSGRYEQFF.

This clone was seen just once. V gene TRBV6-6 combines with J gene TRBJ2-1; possibly TRBD1 for D (6 bases). With 7 bases removed from V and 3 bases from J, the gap between germline ends came to 16 bases. The CDR3 has 15 residues. Per germline, CDR1 MNHNY and CDR2 SVGAGI (reference sequence). The CDR3: CASTQGTPVYNEQFF. The CDR3 bases are TGTGCCAGCACCCAGGGGACCCCGGTCTACAATGAGCAGTTCTTC.

J is TRBJ1-1 and V is TRBV20-1; D remains ambiguous. The V and J ends lost 2 bases and 9 bases respectively, with 10 bases between them. CDR3 length: 11 amino acids. The germline gives CDR1 DFQATT, CDR2 SNEGSKA (reference sequence). The CDR3 protein is CSARRTEQAFF. CDR3 sequence (DNA): TGCAGTGCTAGACGGACGGAACAAGCTTTCTTT.

This chain connects TRBV19 to TRBJ1-4; TRBD1 is a possible D gene (5 bases). CDR3 length: 16 residues. In germline, CDR1 is LNHDA, CDR2 SQIVND (reference sequence). Trimming took 4 bases from V and 2 from J, leaving 14 bases between them. The CDR3 loop reads CASSTGPGRTNEKLFF. CDR3 DNA: TGTGCCAGTAGTACGGGGCCCGGTAGGACTAATGAAAAACTGTTTTTT.

The rearrangement links TRBV19 to TRBJ2-7, with D possibly TRBD1 on 6 matching bases. Trimming stripped 1 base from V and 5 bases from J, with 18 bases between. The CDR3 spans 16 residues. The germline CDR1 and CDR2 sequences are LNHDA and SQIVND (reference sequence). The CDR3 reads CASSIASGTMVDEQYF. CDR3 nucleotides: TGTGCCAGTAGTATAGCTTCCGGGACAATGGTTGACGAGCAGTACTTC.

The rearrangement links TRBV9 to TRBJ2-1; 7 bases match TRBD1. This CDR3 is built from 15 residues. J lost 10 bases, V lost 4 bases, and 14 bases had no gene match. Germline lookup yields CDR1 SGDLS and CDR2 YYNGEE. CDR3 DNA: TGTGCCAGCAGCCCTGGACAGGACCTAGTGGCGGAGCAGTTCTTC. Translated, it gives CASSPGQDLVAEQFF.

The chain carries TRBV18 and TRBJ2-3; the match to TRBD1 covers 8 bases. J gave up 6 bases and V 3 bases, and 5 bases lay outside the gene matches. The CDR3 is 14 residues long. Germline assignment: CDR1 KGHSH and CDR2 LQKENI. As DNA, the CDR3 is TGTGCCAGCTCACCGGGGACAGGCTTTGATACGCAGTATTTT. Its translation: CASSPGTGFDTQYF.

This chain links TRBV11-2 with TRBJ2-1, with D perhaps assigned TRBD1 or TRBD2 (5 bases each). The ends were cut back, 3 bases at V and 3 bases at J, with 12 bases in the middle. CDR1 is SGHAT and CDR2 is FQNNGV in the germline V gene. The CDR3 sequence is 15 residues long. For the CDR3, the DNA is TGTGCCAGCAGCTTCCCCGGGACCGGCTACAATGAGCAGTTCTTC. As protein: CASSFPGTGYNEQFF.

This rearrangement joins TRBV9 to TRBJ1-1; no definite D call. Germline V lookup: CDR1 SGDLS, CDR2 YYNGEE. The V and J ends lost 4 bases and 4 bases respectively, with 11 bases between them. The CDR3 sequence is 13 residues long. CDR3 sequence (DNA): TGTGCCAGCAGCAGTTCTGGGGTCACTGAAGCTTTCTTT. This gives the protein CASSSSGVTEAFF.

This chain connects TRBV9 to TRBJ1-3; tentative D call: TRBD1 (5 bases). The CDR3 runs 17 residues. Trimming took 0 bases from V and 0 from J, leaving 13 bases between them. Germline CDR1 is SGDLS and CDR2 is YYNGEE. The CDR3 loop reads CASSVGWGSSSGNTIYF. The CDR3 region has the DNA TGTGCCAGCAGCGTAGGGTGGGGGTCCTCCTCTGGAAACACCATATATTTT.

This sequence joins TRBV7-9 and TRBJ2-3; 12 nucleotides agree with TRBD2. Trimming removed 3 bases from V and 4 bases from J; junction bases left unmatched: 14. This CDR3 contains 19 residues. CDR1 and CDR2 (germline): SEHNR, FQNEAQ (reference sequence). The chain's CDR3 is CASSFWYGASGRASDTQYF. The CDR3 region has the DNA TGTGCCAGCAGCTTTTGGTATGGGGCTAGCGGGAGGGCCTCAGATACGCAGTATTTT.

The V gene is TRBV7-2, the J gene TRBJ2-1, with D perhaps TRBD1 or TRBD2 (5 bases each). This CDR3 is built from 19 residues. V lost 5 bases to trimming and J lost 0 bases, with 23 bases between them. Germline CDR1 reads SGHTA; CDR2 reads FQGNSA. The chain's CDR3 is CASSPRGSGKRGSYNEQFF. The CDR3 DNA sequence: TGTGCCAGCAGCCCCCGGGGAAGCGGCAAGAGGGGCTCCTACAATGAGCAGTTCTTC.

The chain combines TRBV7-9 with TRBJ2-3; 10 bases are shared with TRBD2. With V trimmed by 6 bases and J by 4 bases, 13 bases remained unmatched. Germline values: CDR1 SEHNR, CDR2 FQNEAQ (reference sequence). The CDR3 loop spans 17 amino acids. The CDR3 is CASRKGGLAGVPDTQYF. The CDR3 DNA follows: TGTGCCAGCAGAAAGGGGGGGCTAGCGGGAGTCCCAGATACGCAGTATTTT.

The rearrangement joins TRBV15 to TRBJ2-1; perhaps TRBD2 as D (7 bases). Germline values: CDR1 LNHNV, CDR2 YYDKDF (reference sequence). The V and J ends lost 1 base and 3 bases respectively, with 13 bases between them. The CDR3 loop spans 16 amino acids. The CDR3 sequence is CATSRARGGGYNEQFF. The CDR3 nucleotides read TGTGCCACCAGCAGAGCCCGGGGAGGGGGCTACAATGAGCAGTTCTTC.

A note on this clone: Other DNA sequences in this specimen translate into the identical CDR3. CDR3 in amino acids: CASSSTGPYEQYF. CDR3 nucleotides: TGCGCCAGCAGCTCGACAGGACCCTACGAGCAGTACTTC. The chain is built from TRBV5-1 and TRBJ2-7; a possible D gene is TRBD1 (6 bases). The CDR3 spans 13 residues. CDR1 and CDR2 from the germline V gene are SGHRS and YFSETQ. Trimming stripped 3 bases from V and 2 bases from J, with 9 bases between.